Reported below is one TCR beta chain. The sample originates from a study of T-cell memory formation after mild COVID-19. TCRdb recomputed calls from the 5' RACE reads with MiXCR, one row per CDR3 protein. The repertoire includes 150,000 or so distinct CDR3 sequences, around 27% of them detected once, and around a quarter sits in the top ten. V shed 2 bases and J shed 2 bases, with 3 bases lying between them. The CDR3 has 12 residues. Per germline, CDR1 SEHNR and CDR2 FQNEAQ (reference sequence). The clonotype comes from an adult woman who had mild COVID-19 (a few samples of this study predate the infection). Cell type and time point are not known. The chain combines TRBV7-9 with TRBJ1-2; D ambiguous. Sequenced material: PBMCs or a T cell subset sorted from them (not recorded which). CDR3 amino acids: CASSLNNYGYTF. The CDR3 DNA is TGTGCCAGCAGCTTAAACAACTATGGCTACACCTTC.